The source of this T cell receptor beta chain is a study of T-cell memory formation after mild COVID-19. TCRdb called the 5' RACE reads again in MiXCR, with one record for every CDR3 protein. The sample comprises around 250,000 distinct CDR3 sequences, 15% to 20% of which are singletons, and approximately 25% rests with the top ten. Sequencing was performed on PBMCs or a T cell subset sorted from them (not recorded which). The clonotype was recovered from a man between 18 and 35 years old who had mild COVID-19 (a few samples of this study predate the infection). Cell type and time point are not known.

The CDR3 is CASTPRWQSYEQYV. As DNA, the CDR3 is TGTGCCAGCACCCCCCGTTGGCAGTCCTACGAGCAGTACGTC. The V call is TRBV6-6, the J call TRBJ2-7, with unresolved D. The CDR3 spans 14 residues. Per germline, CDR1 MNHNY and CDR2 SVGAGI (reference sequence). V lost 7 bases and J lost 1, with 14 bases in between.